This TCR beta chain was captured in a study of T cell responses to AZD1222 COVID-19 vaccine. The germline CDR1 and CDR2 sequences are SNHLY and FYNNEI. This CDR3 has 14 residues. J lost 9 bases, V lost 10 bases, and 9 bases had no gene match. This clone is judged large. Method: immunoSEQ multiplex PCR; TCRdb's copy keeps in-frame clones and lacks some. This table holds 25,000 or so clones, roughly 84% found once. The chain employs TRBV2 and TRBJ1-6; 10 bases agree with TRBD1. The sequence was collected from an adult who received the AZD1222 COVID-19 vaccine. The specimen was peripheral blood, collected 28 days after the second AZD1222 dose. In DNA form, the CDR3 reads TGTGCCATCTGGGAGGGACAGGGGTTTTCACCCCTCCACTTT. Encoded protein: CAIWEGQGFSPLHF.